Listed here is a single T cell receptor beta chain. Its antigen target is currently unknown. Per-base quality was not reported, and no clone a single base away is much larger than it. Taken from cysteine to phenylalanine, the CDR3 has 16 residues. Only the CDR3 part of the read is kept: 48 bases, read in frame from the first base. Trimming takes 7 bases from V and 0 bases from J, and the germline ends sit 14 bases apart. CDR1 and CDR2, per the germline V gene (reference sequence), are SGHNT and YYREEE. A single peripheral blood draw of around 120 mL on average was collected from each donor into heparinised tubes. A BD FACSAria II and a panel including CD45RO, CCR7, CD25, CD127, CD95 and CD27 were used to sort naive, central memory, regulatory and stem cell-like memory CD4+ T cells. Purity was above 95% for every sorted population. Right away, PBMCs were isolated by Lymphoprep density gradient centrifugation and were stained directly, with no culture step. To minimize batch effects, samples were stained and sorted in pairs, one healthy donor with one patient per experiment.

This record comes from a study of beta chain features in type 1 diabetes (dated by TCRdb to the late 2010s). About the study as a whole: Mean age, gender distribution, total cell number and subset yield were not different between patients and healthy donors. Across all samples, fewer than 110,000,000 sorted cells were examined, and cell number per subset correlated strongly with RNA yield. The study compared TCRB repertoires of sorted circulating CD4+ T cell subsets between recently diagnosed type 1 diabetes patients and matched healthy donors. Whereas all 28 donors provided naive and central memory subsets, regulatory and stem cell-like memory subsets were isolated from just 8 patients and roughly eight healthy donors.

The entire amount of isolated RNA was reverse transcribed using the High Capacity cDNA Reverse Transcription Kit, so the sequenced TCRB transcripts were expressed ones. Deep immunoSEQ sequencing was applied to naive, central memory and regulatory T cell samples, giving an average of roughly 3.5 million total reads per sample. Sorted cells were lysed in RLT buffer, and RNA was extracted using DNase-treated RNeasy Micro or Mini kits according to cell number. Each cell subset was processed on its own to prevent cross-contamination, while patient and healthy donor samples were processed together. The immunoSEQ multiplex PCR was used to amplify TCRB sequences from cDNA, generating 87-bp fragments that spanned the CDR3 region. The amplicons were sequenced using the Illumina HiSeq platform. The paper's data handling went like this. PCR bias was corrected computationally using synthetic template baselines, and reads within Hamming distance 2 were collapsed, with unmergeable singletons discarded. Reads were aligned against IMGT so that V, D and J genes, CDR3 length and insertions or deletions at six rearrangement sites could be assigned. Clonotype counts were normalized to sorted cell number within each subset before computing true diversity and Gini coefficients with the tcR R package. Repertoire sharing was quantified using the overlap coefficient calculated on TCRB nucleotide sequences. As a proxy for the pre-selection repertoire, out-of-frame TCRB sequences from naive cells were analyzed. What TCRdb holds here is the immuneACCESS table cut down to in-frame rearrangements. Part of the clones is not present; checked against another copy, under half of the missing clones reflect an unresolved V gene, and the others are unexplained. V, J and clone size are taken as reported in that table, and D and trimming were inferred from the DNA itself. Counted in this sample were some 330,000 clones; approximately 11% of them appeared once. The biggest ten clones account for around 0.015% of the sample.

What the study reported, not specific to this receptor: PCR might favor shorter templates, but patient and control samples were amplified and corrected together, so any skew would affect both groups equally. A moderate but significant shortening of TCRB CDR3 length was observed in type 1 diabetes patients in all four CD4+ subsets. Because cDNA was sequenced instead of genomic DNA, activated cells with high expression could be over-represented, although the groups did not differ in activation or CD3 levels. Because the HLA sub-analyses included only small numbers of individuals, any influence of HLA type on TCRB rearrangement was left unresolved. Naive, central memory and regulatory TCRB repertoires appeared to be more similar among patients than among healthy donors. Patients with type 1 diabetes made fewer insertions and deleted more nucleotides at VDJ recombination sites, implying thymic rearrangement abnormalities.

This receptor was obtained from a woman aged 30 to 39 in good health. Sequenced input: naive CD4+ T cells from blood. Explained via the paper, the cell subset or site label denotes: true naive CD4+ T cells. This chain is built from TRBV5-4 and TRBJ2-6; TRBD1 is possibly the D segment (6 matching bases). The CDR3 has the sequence CASWHGGFSGANVLTF. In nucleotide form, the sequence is TGTGCCAGCTGGCATGGGGGCTTCTCTGGGGCCAACGTCCTGACTTTC.